The 28 T cell receptor beta chains listed next were all sequenced from one sample in a study of blood T cell repertoires in COVID-19. TCRdb keeps only in-frame clones here, not all; method: immunoSEQ multiplex PCR. Among 200,000 to 300,000 clones listed, 65% to 90% were seen once. The specimen was peripheral blood. The receptors here all came from a man aged 40-49 years who had recovered from COVID-19.

The V gene is TRBV27, the J gene TRBJ1-3; D call uncertain. Germline V gives CDR1 MNHEY, CDR2 SMNVEV (reference sequence). V lost 11 bases and J lost 2, with 13 bases in between. This CDR3 is built from 13 residues. The CDR3 here is CADVGSPGNTIYF. Written as DNA, the CDR3 is TGTGCCGATGTCGGGTCTCCTGGAAACACCATATATTTT.

The rearrangement uses TRBV7-2 and TRBJ1-2, with D possibly TRBD1 on 5 matching bases. V was trimmed by 4 bases and J by 8 bases, leaving 20 bases between them. Germline values: CDR1 SGHTA, CDR2 FQGNSA. CDR3 size: 15 residues. CDR3 sequence: CASSSGSPQPPGYTF. The CDR3 DNA reads as TGTGCCAGCAGCTCAGGGTCACCTCAACCTCCCGGCTACACCTTC.

The rearrangement joins TRBV5-1 to TRBJ2-3; weak D call: TRBD2 (6 bases). V lost 4 bases and J 2 bases, leaving 11 bases between the germline ends. The CDR3 spans 14 residues. CDR1 and CDR2 from the germline V gene are SGHRS and YFSETQ. This CDR3 reads CASSAGLPTDTQYF. DNA of the CDR3: TGCGCCAGCAGCGCGGGACTCCCCACAGATACGCAGTATTTT.

This chain connects TRBV4-3 to TRBJ1-4; 10 positions match TRBD1. CDR3 length equals 17 residues. J lost 4 bases, V lost 0 bases, and 5 bases had no gene match. Germline V gives CDR1 LGHNA, CDR2 YSLEER. The CDR3: CASSQDGTGVLNEKLFF. The CDR3 DNA reads as TGCGCCAGCAGCCAAGATGGGACAGGGGTACTTAATGAAAAACTGTTTTTT.

The CDR3 loop reads CATSKGEPSNQPQHF. The CDR3 nucleotides read TGTGCCACCAGCAAGGGGGAGCCGAGCAATCAGCCCCAGCATTTT. This chain links TRBV15 with TRBJ1-5; D is perhaps TRBD1 (6 bases). V lost 4 bases and J 1 base, leaving 11 bases between the germline ends. The V gene's germline CDR1 is LNHNV and CDR2 YYDKDF (reference sequence). The CDR3 covers 15 residues.

The chain carries TRBV11-2 and TRBJ2-1; TRBD2 agrees at 8 bases. This CDR3 spans 12 amino acids. Unmatched junction bases numbered 3, after V lost 5 bases and J lost 9 bases. Germline values: CDR1 SGHAT, CDR2 FQNNGV. CDR3 in amino acids: CASSTGLAEQFF. The CDR3 DNA reads TGTGCCAGCAGCACCGGACTAGCTGAGCAGTTCTTC. Using reference TRBV11-2 and TRBJ2-1 for the parts outside the CDR3, the full variable domain is EAGVAQSPRYKIIEKRQSVAFWCNPISGHATLYWYQQILGQGPKLLIQFQNNGVVDDSQLPKDRFSAERLKGVDSTLKIQPAKLEDSAVYLCASSTGLAEQFFGPGTRLTVL.

This sequence joins TRBV30 and TRBJ2-3; a weak D match, TRBD2 (5 bases). V lost 0 bases and J 4 bases, leaving 23 bases between the germline ends. The V gene's germline CDR1 is GTSNPN and CDR2 SVGIG (reference sequence). The CDR3 has 18 amino acids. Here the CDR3 reads CAWSVRGWESISADTQYF. CDR3 DNA sequence: TGTGCCTGGAGTGTACGGGGTTGGGAGAGCATCTCAGCAGATACGCAGTATTTT.

The chain has TRBV5-8 and TRBJ1-2; no clear D gene. The CDR3 runs to 10 residues. Trimming took off 7 bases at V and 7 bases at J, with 8 bases between the two ends. Germline CDR1 reads SGHTS; CDR2 reads YDEGEE. In DNA, the CDR3 is TGTGCCAGCGCCGGCGGTGGCTACACCTTC. Amino acid sequence: CASAGGGYTF.

V is TRBV6-6 and J is TRBJ1-4; TRBD1 might be the D (6 bases). The CDR3 loop spans 15 amino acids. The V gene's germline CDR1 is MNHNY and CDR2 SVGAGI (reference sequence). With 6 bases removed from V and 6 bases from J, the gap between germline ends came to 17 bases. The CDR3 sequence is CASRRGVQGYEKLFF. In DNA form, the CDR3 reads TGTGCCAGCAGGAGAGGTGTACAGGGCTATGAAAAACTGTTTTTT.

V gene TRBV7-9 combines with J gene TRBJ1-3; no clear D. The CDR3 is 15 residues long. CDR1 and CDR2 from the germline V gene are SEHNR and FQNEAQ (reference sequence). Deletions cut 1 base from V and 2 bases from J, with 9 bases between. The CDR3 reads CASSLGESAGNTIYF. The DNA of the CDR3 is TGTGCCAGCAGCTTAGGGGAGTCGGCTGGAAACACCATATATTTT. The full variable domain, its missing parts supplied by reference TRBV7-9 and TRBJ1-3, is DTGVSQNPRHKITKRGQNVTFRCDPISEHNRLYWYRQTLGQGPEFLTYFQNEAQLEKSRLLSDRFSAERPKGSFSTLEIQRTEQGDSAMYLCASSLGESAGNTIYFGEGSWLTVV.

V usage is TRBV5-4 and J usage is TRBJ1-2, with D hard to call. This CDR3 region has 13 residues. Germline V lookup: CDR1 SGHNT, CDR2 YYREEE (reference sequence). The V and J ends lost 4 bases and 4 bases respectively, with 11 bases between them. CDR3 residues: CASSGEVFYGYTF. DNA for the CDR3: TGTGCCAGCAGCGGAGAGGTCTTCTATGGCTACACCTTC.

V and J are TRBV5-6 and TRBJ1-6, with D possibly TRBD1 on 6 matching bases. V lost 3 bases to trimming and J lost 9 bases, with 19 bases between them. Germline CDR1 reads SGHDT; CDR2 reads YYEEEE. This CDR3 is 16 amino acids long. DNA of the CDR3: TGTGCCAGCAGCTCCGGTTGGGGGACATTTGGTTCACCCCTCCACTTT. It yields the protein CASSSGWGTFGSPLHF.

V usage is TRBV5-6 and J usage is TRBJ2-1, with TRBD2 matching over 14 bases. CDR1 and CDR2 (germline): SGHDT, YYEEEE. The trim removed 0 bases at V and 7 bases at J, leaving 9 bases unmatched. This CDR3 comprises 18 residues. The CDR3 loop reads CASSLGLAGGPRLNEQFF. The CDR3 region has the DNA TGTGCCAGCAGCTTGGGACTAGCGGGAGGGCCAAGGTTGAATGAGCAGTTCTTC.

This chain uses TRBV5-6 with TRBJ2-6; D is undetermined. The CDR3 covers 15 residues. The V end lost 1 base, the J end lost 0 bases, and 5 bases lay between the germline ends. Germline assignment: CDR1 SGHDT and CDR2 YYEEEE. CDR3: CASSLTGSGANVLTF. The DNA of the CDR3 is TGTGCCAGCAGCTTGACTGGCTCTGGGGCCAACGTCCTGACTTTC.

V and J are TRBV2 and TRBJ1-2, with 9 bases that match TRBD1. The CDR3 totals 14 residues. Germline V CDR1 and CDR2: SNHLY, FYNNEI. J lost 3 bases, V lost 8 bases, and 7 bases had no gene match. Here the CDR3 DNA reads TGTGCCAGCGATGAACAGGGGGCTGACTATGGCTACACCTTC. Protein product: CASDEQGADYGYTF.

This chain connects TRBV29-1 to TRBJ2-1; weak D call: TRBD2 (6 bases). CDR3 length equals 16 residues. Germline V gene lookup returns CDR1 SQVTM and CDR2 ANQGSEA. V lost 0 bases and J 4 bases, leaving 16 bases between the germline ends. CDR3 amino acids: CSVEEGLAPFYNEQFF. Written as DNA, the CDR3 is TGCAGCGTTGAAGAGGGGCTAGCGCCCTTTTACAATGAGCAGTTCTTC.

This sequence joins TRBV18 and TRBJ1-3; D call uncertain. CDR3 length: 16 residues. In germline, CDR1 is KGHSH, CDR2 LQKENI. V was trimmed by 6 bases and J by 0 bases, leaving 15 bases between them. CDR3 nucleotide sequence: TGTGCCAGCTCCCAAACAGCCTACGCCTCTGGAAACACCATATATTTT. Amino acid sequence: CASSQTAYASGNTIYF.

The chain combines TRBV6-5 with TRBJ2-2, with TRBD2 matching 10 bases. The V segment lost 4 bases and the J segment 1 base; nucleotides outside the gene matches: 3. This CDR3 has 16 amino acids. CDR1 is MNHEY and CDR2 is SVGAGI in the germline V gene. The CDR3 loop is CASSSRLAGNTGELFF. The CDR3 DNA reads as TGTGCCAGCAGTTCTAGACTAGCGGGGAACACCGGGGAGCTGTTTTTT.

The CDR3 DNA reads TGTGCCAGCAGCTCGGGACAGGAAGGATACGAGCAGTACTTC. Translated, it gives CASSSGQEGYEQYF. The chain has TRBV7-8 and TRBJ2-7; 8 bases are a match to TRBD1. Trimming cost V 4 bases and J 4 bases; bases outside gene matches: 6. CDR1 is SGHVS, CDR2 FQNEAQ, per germline. The CDR3 contains 14 residues.

This clone was counted a few times. The V call is TRBV18, the J call TRBJ1-1; D possibly corresponds to TRBD1 (5 bases). Trimming took off 3 bases at V and 7 bases at J, with 9 bases between the two ends. CDR3 length equals 12 residues. In germline, CDR1 is KGHSH, CDR2 LQKENI. The CDR3, as DNA: TGTGCCAGCTCACCGGATGACAGTGAAGCTTTCTTT. Translation gives CASSPDDSEAFF.

This rearrangement joins TRBV6-5 to TRBJ1-4; D possibly corresponds to TRBD1 (6 bases). The CDR3 has 14 amino acids. The germline V and J ends were trimmed by 7 bases and 3 bases, with 12 bases remaining between them. Germline lookup yields CDR1 MNHEY and CDR2 SVGAGI. The CDR3 here is CASTTDRSNEKLFF. The CDR3, as DNA: TGTGCCAGCACCACGGACAGATCTAATGAAAAACTGTTTTTT.

The chain is built from TRBV12-5 and TRBJ2-3, with D maybe TRBD1 (5 bases). The germline V gene encodes CDR1 LGHNT and CDR2 FRNRAP. The CDR3 is 17 amino acids. Between the trimmed V and J ends, which lost 1 base and 1 base, there was a span of 15 bases. The CDR3 region has the DNA TGTGCTAGTGGTTTGGATTGGGGCCTCCAAGGCACAGATACGCAGTATTTT. The encoded protein is CASGLDWGLQGTDTQYF.

The chain is built from TRBV30 and TRBJ1-2; 8 bases are a match to TRBD1. The V gene's germline CDR1 is GTSNPN and CDR2 SVGIG (reference sequence). With 4 bases clipped from V and 2 bases from J, the junction kept 6 bases outside the gene matches. This CDR3 region has 14 residues. CDR3 sequence: CAWTLRGRNYGYTF. The CDR3 DNA reads as TGTGCCTGGACTCTCAGGGGGCGGAACTATGGCTACACCTTC. Together with reference TRBV30 and TRBJ1-2, the CDR3 gives the full variable domain: SQTIHQWPATLVQPVGSPLSLECTVEGTSNPNLYWYRQAAGRGLQLLFYSVGIGQISSEVPQNLSASRPQDRQFILSSKKLLLSDSGFYLCAWTLRGRNYGYTFGSGTRLTVV.

The CDR3, as DNA: TGTGCCAGCAGCCACCGGACTAGCGGGGGGGAAGAGACCCAGTACTTC. This gives the protein CASSHRTSGGEETQYF. V and J are TRBV27 and TRBJ2-5; 15 bases are a match to TRBD2. Germline trimming cut 6 bases from V and 3 bases from J; bases unmatched to any gene: 5. The CDR3 totals 16 residues. Germline-derived CDR1 and CDR2 are MNHEY and SMNVEV (reference sequence).

The chain links TRBV3-1 (or the pseudogene TRBV3-2) to TRBJ1-1; D is unresolved. The ends were cut back, 1 base at V and 7 bases at J, with 10 bases in the middle. The length of the CDR3 is 13 residues. The germline CDR1 and CDR2 sequences are LGHDT and YNNKEL (reference sequence). The CDR3 spells CASSQVEAGEAFF. The CDR3 DNA is TGTGCCAGCAGCCAAGTGGAGGCTGGTGAAGCTTTCTTT.

The J gene is TRBJ2-7, the V gene TRBV9; 10 bases are shared with TRBD1. This CDR3 has 16 residues. Germline-derived CDR1 and CDR2 are SGDLS and YYNGEE. The trim removed 4 bases at V and 5 bases at J, leaving 12 bases unmatched. The CDR3 nucleotides read TGTGCCAGCAGCTTCAGTTCCGGGACAGGGGTAGACGAGCAGTACTTC. This encodes CASSFSSGTGVDEQYF.

V is TRBV7-2 and J is TRBJ1-4, with D possibly TRBD1 on 5 matching bases. The CDR3 runs to 14 residues. Germline CDR1 and CDR2: SGHTA and FQGNSA. The V end lost 1 base, the J end lost 6 bases, and 9 bases lay between the germline ends. Here the CDR3 reads CASSLGGMDEKLFF. The DNA for the CDR3 is TGTGCCAGCAGCTTAGGGGGCATGGATGAAAAACTGTTTTTT.

The rearrangement joins TRBV9 to TRBJ2-3; D perhaps matches TRBD2 (6 bases). This CDR3 is built from 14 residues. Per the germline V gene, CDR1 is SGDLS and CDR2 is YYNGEE. Trimming left V 3 bases short and J 1 base short, with 9 bases between. The CDR3 spells CASSGIAGTDTQYF. CDR3 DNA sequence: TGTGCCAGCAGCGGAATAGCGGGCACAGATACGCAGTATTTT.